This is a list of T cell receptor beta chains from one sample in a study of radiotherapy plus CTLA-4 blockade in lung cancer. The repertoire was sequenced with immunoSEQ multiplex PCR; TCRdb's copy has only in-frame clones and lacks some. The sample lists fewer than 90,000 clones; roughly 87% were seen once. The material sequenced was peripheral blood, taken from a patient treated with radiotherapy plus ipilimumab. Receptors were obtained from a human donor with non-small cell lung cancer who had stable disease on radiotherapy plus ipilimumab. Both conserved end residues are part of each CDR3. Each record gives: V gene, J gene, clone size, D gene, CDR3 DNA, CDR3 protein. A D gene is named only where the DNA matches it firmly. Only part of the rows carry a size: once, few, many, or a class if the clone is expanded.

>TRBV5-4|TRBJ2-3|.|TRBD2
TGTGCCAGCAGCTTGGATCCTAGCGGGGGGGCCAAAGATACGCAGTATTTT
CASSLDPSGGAKDTQYF
>TRBV19|TRBJ2-5|.|TRBD1
TGTGCCAGTATTGACTCAGGGGGCGGCCGGAAGACCCAGTACTTC
CASIDSGGGRKTQYF
>TRBV2|TRBJ2-6|.|.
TGTGCCAGCAGTTTACAGGGAGCCGGTGGGGCCAACGTCCTGACTTTC
CASSLQGAGGANVLTF
>TRBV7-9|TRBJ2-7|.|TRBD1
TGTGCCGGGGGGACAGGGAGCTACGAGCAGTACTTC
CAGGTGSYEQYF
>TRBV29-1|TRBJ2-2|.|.
TGCAGCGTCCGGCCCCCTTCGGGAGTGGCCGGGGAGCTGTTTTTT
CSVRPPSGVAGELFF
>TRBV10-1|TRBJ2-1|.|TRBD1
TGCGCCAGCAGCCGGGACAGGAGAAATGAGCAGTTCTTC
CASSRDRRNEQFF
>TRBV6-5|TRBJ2-7|.|TRBD1
TGTGCCAGCAGCTCTCCCGGACAGGCCCGATACGAGCAGTACTTC
CASSSPGQARYEQYF
>TRBV15|TRBJ1-2|.|.
TGTGCCACCAGCAGAAGACAGACAGTCACCTATGGCTACACCTTC
CATSRRQTVTYGYTF
>TRBV9|TRBJ2-3|.|TRBD2
TGTGCCAGCAGCGCGAGGGTGTCCGGCGGGGGGGGCCGCCTAGATACGCAGTATTTT
CASSARVSGGGGRLDTQYF
>TRBV27|TRBJ2-7|.|TRBD1
TGTGCCAGCAGTTTATACCAGGGGGCGGGCGAGCAGTACTTC
CASSLYQGAGEQYF
>TRBV6-5|TRBJ2-7|few|TRBD2
TGTGCCAGCAGTTACTCTGGCGGGAGGGATGACGAGCAGTACTTC
CASSYSGGRDDEQYF
>TRBV19|TRBJ2-3|.|.
TGTGCCAGTAGCCTCTCGAGCGGGTTCACAGATACGCAGTATTTT
CASSLSSGFTDTQYF
>TRBV18|TRBJ2-1|.|.
TGTGCCAGCTCACCACTCCCTTCAAGCTCCTACAATGAGCAGTTCTTC
CASSPLPSSSYNEQFF
>TRBV30|TRBJ1-1|.|.
TGTGCCTGGAGTGTATTAGGAGGGATCGGCACTGAAGCTTTCTTT
CAWSVLGGIGTEAFF
>TRBV11-2|TRBJ1-2|.|TRBD1
TGTGCCAGCAGCTCCCTCGGACAGGGCCGCTATGGCTACACCTTC
CASSSLGQGRYGYTF
>TRBV7-9|TRBJ1-1|.|.
TGTGCCAGCAGCTTAGCAGGACAGTCGAACACTGAAGCTTTCTTT
CASSLAGQSNTEAFF
>TRBV5-1|TRBJ2-3|.|TRBD1
TGCGCCAGCAGCCCGGGACAGGGGACAGATACGCAGTATTTT
CASSPGQGTDTQYF
>TRBV9|TRBJ1-3|.|.
TGTGCCAGCAGCGTATTAGGGACGAGCGGAAACACCATATATTTT
CASSVLGTSGNTIYF